Given below is one T cell receptor (beta chain) in context. The sample originates from a study of blood T cell repertoires in COVID-19. Method: immunoSEQ multiplex PCR; TCRdb's copy keeps in-frame clones and lacks some. In the table there are just over 650,000 clones, over 80% of which are singletons. V shed 3 bases and J 3 bases; nucleotides not matched to a gene: 4. Germline loops: CDR1 LNHDA, CDR2 SQIVND (reference sequence). The CDR3 has 15 residues. This TCR was recovered from a woman aged 18-29 years with acute or convalescent COVID-19. The sequencing input was peripheral blood. V and J are TRBV19 and TRBJ1-4, with 7 bases lining up with TRBD1. As DNA, the CDR3 is TGTGCCAGTAGTATGACAGGGCGGCCTAATGAAAAACTGTTTTTT. It codes for CASSMTGRPNEKLFF. The entire variable domain, with the rest obtained from reference TRBV19 and TRBJ1-4, is as follows: DGGITQSPKYLFRKEGQNVTLSCEQNLNHDAMYWYRQDPGQGLRLIYYSQIVNDFQKGDIAEGYSVSREKKESFPLTVTSAQKNPTAFYLCASSMTGRPNEKLFFGSGTQLSVL.